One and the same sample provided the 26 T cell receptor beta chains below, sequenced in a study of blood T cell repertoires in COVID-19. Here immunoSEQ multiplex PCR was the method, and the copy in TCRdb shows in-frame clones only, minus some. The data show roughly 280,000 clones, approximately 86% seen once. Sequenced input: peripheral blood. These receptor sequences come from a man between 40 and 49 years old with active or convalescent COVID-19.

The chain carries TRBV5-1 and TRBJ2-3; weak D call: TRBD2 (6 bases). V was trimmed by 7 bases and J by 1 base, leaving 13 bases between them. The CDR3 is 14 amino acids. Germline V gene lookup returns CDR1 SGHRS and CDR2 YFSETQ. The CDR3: CASSRDSRTDTQYF. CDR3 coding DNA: TGCGCCAGCTCCCGGGACTCCCGCACAGATACGCAGTATTTT.

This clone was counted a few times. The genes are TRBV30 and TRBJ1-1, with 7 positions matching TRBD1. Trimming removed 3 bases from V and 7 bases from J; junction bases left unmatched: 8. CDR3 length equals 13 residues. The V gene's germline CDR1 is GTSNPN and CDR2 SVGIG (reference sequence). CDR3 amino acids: CAWRTGTVSEAFF. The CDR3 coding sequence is TGTGCCTGGAGAACAGGGACAGTAAGTGAAGCTTTCTTT.

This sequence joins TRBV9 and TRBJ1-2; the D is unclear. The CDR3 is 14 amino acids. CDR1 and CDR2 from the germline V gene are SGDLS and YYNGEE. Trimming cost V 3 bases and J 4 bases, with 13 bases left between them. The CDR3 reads CASSGLGRAYGYTF. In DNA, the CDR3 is TGTGCCAGCAGCGGGTTAGGGCGGGCCTATGGCTACACCTTC.

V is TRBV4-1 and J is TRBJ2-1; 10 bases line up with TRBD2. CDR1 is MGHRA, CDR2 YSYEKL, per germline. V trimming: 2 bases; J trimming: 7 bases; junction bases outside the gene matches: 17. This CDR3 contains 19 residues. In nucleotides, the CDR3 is TGCGCCAGCAGCCAACTGACTAGCGGGTCCCTAGGCTCCTGGAATGAGCAGTTCTTC. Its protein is CASSQLTSGSLGSWNEQFF.

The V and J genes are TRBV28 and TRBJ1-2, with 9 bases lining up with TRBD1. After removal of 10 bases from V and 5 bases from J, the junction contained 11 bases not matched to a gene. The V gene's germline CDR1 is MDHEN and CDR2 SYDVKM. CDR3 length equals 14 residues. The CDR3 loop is CATLTSGTGYGYTF. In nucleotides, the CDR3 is TGTGCCACCCTAACATCCGGGACAGGGTATGGCTACACCTTC.

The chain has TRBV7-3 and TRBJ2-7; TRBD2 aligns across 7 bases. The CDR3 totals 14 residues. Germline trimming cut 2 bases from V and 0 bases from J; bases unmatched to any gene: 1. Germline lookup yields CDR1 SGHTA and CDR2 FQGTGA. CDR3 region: CASSLSGGSYEQYF. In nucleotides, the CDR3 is TGTGCCAGCAGCTTATCGGGGGGCTCCTACGAGCAGTACTTC.

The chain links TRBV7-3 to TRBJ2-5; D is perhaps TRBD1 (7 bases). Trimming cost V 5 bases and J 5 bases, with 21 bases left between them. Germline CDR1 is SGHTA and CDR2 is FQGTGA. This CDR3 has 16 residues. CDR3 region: CASSPKGRGQMETQYF. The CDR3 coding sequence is TGTGCCAGCAGCCCAAAAGGGCGGGGACAGATGGAGACCCAGTACTTC.

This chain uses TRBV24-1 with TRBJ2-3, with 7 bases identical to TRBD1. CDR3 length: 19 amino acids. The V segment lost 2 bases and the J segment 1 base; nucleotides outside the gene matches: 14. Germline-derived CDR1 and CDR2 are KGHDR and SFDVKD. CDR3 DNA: TGTGCCACCAGTGATTCGGATGGGACAGAGCTCTTCCGCACAGATACGCAGTATTTT. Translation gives CATSDSDGTELFRTDTQYF.

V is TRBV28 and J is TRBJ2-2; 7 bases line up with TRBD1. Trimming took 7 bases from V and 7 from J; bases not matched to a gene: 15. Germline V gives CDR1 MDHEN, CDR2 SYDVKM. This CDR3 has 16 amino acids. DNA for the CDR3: TGTGCCAGCAATACCCCTCCCGGGACAGATGGCGGGGAGCTGTTTTTT. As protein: CASNTPPGTDGGELFF. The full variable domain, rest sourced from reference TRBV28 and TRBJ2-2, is DVKVTQSSRYLVKRTGEKVFLECVQDMDHENMFWYRQDPGLGLRLIYFSYDVKMKEKGDIPEGYSVSREKKERFSLILESASTNQTSMYLCASNTPPGTDGGELFFGEGSRLTVL.

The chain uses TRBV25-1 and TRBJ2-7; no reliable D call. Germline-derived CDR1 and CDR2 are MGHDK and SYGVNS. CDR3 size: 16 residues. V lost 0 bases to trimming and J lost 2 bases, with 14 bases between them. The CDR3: CASSEYFVSATYEQYF. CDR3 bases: TGTGCCAGCAGTGAATATTTCGTCTCTGCTACCTACGAGCAGTACTTC.

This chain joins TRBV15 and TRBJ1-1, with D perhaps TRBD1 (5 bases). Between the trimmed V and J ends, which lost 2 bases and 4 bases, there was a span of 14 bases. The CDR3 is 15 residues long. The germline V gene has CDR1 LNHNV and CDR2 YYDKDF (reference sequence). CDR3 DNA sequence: TGTGCCACCAGCAGACGTATAGGGGAAGGCACTGAAGCTTTCTTT. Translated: CATSRRIGEGTEAFF.

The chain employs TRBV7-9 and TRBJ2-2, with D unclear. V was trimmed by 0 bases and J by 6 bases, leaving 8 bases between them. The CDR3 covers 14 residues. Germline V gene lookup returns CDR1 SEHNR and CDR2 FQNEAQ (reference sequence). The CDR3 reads CASSLAQLAGELFF. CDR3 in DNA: TGTGCCAGCAGCTTAGCGCAGCTAGCCGGGGAGCTGTTTTTT.

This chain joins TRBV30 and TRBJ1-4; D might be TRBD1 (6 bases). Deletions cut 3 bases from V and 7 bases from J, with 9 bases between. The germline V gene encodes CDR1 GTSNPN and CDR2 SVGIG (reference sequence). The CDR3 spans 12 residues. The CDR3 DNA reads TGTGCCTGGAGACGGGACACTGAAAAACTGTTTTTT. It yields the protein CAWRRDTEKLFF. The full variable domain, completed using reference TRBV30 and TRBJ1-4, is SQTIHQWPATLVQPVGSPLSLECTVEGTSNPNLYWYRQAAGRGLQLLFYSVGIGQISSEVPQNLSASRPQDRQFILSSKKLLLSDSGFYLCAWRRDTEKLFFGSGTQLSVL.

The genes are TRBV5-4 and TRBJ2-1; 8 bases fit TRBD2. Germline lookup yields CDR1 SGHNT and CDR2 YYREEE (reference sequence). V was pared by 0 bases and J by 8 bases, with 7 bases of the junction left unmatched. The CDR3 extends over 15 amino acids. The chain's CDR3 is CASSLGSGSRDEQFF. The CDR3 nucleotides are TGTGCCAGCAGCTTGGGAAGCGGGAGTAGGGATGAGCAGTTCTTC. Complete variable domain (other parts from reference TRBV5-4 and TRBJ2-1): ETGVTQSPTHLIKTRGQQVTLRCSSQSGHNTVSWYQQALGQGPQFIFQYYREEENGRGNFPPRFSGLQFPNYSSELNVNALELDDSALYLCASSLGSGSRDEQFFGPGTRLTVL.

The CDR3 loop is CASSIRRASNQPQHF. The CDR3 DNA is TGTGCCAGTAGTATAAGGCGGGCAAGCAATCAGCCCCAGCATTTT. V gene TRBV19 combines with J gene TRBJ1-5; no firm D call. In germline, CDR1 is LNHDA, CDR2 SQIVND (reference sequence). The CDR3 length is 15 residues. V lost 2 bases, J lost 1 base, and 9 bases lay in between.

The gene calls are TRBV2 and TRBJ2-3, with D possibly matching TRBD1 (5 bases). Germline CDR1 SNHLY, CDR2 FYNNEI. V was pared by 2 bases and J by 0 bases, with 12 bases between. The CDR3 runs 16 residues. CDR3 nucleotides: TGTGCCAGCAGTGAACTTCAGGGTTCCAGCACAGATACGCAGTATTTT. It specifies CASSELQGSSTDTQYF.

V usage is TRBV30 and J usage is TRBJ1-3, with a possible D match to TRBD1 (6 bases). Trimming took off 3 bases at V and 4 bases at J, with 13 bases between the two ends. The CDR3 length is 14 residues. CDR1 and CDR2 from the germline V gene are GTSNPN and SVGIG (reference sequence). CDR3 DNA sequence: TGTGCCTGGAGATCCGGGGGGCAGGGAAACACCATATATTTT. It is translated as CAWRSGGQGNTIYF.

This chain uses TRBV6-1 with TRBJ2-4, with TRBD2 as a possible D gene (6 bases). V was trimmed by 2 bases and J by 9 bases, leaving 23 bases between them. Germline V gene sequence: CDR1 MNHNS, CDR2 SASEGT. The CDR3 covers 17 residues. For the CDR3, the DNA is TGTGCCAGCAGTGAAAGGCCGGGGGTAGTGGGTAATGGCATTCAGTACTTC. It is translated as CASSERPGVVGNGIQYF.

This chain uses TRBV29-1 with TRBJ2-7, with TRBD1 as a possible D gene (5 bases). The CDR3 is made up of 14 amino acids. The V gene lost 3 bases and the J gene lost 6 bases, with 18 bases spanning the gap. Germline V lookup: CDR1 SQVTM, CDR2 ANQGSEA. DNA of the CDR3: TGCAGCGTTGACGGTGGCAGGGTGAGATCCGAGCAGTACTTC. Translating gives CSVDGGRVRSEQYF.

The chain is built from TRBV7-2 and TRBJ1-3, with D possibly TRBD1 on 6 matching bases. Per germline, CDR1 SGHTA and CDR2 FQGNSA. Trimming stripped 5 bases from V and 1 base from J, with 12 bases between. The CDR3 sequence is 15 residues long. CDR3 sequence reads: CASSPLTGSGNTIYF. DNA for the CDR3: TGTGCCAGCAGCCCCCTAACAGGGTCTGGAAACACCATATATTTT.

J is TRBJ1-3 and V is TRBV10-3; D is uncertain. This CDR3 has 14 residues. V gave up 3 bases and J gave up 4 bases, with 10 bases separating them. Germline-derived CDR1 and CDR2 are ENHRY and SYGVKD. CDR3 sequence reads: CAISEVTQGNTIYF. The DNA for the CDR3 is TGTGCCATCAGTGAAGTCACACAAGGAAACACCATATATTTT.

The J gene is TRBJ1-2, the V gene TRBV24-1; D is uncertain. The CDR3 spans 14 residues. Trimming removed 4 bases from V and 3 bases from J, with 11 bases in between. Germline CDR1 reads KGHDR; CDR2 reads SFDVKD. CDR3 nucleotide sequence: TGTGCCACCAGTGACAACACCGCCTACTATGGCTACACCTTC. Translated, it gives CATSDNTAYYGYTF.

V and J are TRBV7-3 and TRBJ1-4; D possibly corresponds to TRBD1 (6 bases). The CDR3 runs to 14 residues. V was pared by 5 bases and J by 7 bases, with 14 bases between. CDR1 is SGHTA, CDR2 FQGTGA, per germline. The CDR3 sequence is CASSHTGSGEKLFF. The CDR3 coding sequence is TGTGCCAGCAGCCACACAGGGTCAGGTGAAAAACTGTTTTTT.

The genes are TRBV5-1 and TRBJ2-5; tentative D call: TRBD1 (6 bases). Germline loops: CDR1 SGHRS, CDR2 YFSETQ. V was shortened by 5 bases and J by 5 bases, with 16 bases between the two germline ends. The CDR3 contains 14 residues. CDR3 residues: CASSYQGTRETQYF. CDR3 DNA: TGCGCCAGCAGTTACCAGGGGACACGCGAGACCCAGTACTTC.

Here the CDR3 reads CASSPAGTGDTYEQYF. For the CDR3, the DNA is TGCGCCAGCAGCCCTGCCGGGACAGGTGATACCTACGAGCAGTACTTC. The V gene is TRBV5-1, the J gene TRBJ2-7; 8 nucleotides align to TRBD1. Germline V gene lookup returns CDR1 SGHRS and CDR2 YFSETQ. The CDR3 sequence is 16 residues long. J gave up 2 bases and V 4 bases, and 11 bases lay outside the gene matches. Variable domain in full (rest from reference TRBV5-1 and TRBJ2-7): KAGVTQTPRYLIKTRGQQVTLSCSPISGHRSVSWYQQTPGQGLQFLFEYFSETQRNKGNFPGRFSGRQFSNSRSEMNVSTLELGDSALYLCASSPAGTGDTYEQYFGPGTRLTVT.

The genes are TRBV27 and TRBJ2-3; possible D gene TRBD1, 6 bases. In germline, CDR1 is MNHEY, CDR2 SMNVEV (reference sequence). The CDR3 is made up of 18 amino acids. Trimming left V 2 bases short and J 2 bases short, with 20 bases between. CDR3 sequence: CASSLSFIGAGDTDTQYF. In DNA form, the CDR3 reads TGTGCCAGCAGTTTAAGTTTCATAGGGGCAGGGGACACAGATACGCAGTATTTT.